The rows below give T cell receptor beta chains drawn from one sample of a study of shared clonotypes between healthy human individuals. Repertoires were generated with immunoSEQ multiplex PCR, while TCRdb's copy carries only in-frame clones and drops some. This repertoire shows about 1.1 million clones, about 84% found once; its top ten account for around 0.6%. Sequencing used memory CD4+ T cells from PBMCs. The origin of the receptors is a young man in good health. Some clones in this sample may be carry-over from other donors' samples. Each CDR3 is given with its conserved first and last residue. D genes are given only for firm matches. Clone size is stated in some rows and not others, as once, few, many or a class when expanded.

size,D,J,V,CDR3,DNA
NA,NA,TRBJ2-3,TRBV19,CSSLQGYPDTQYF,TGTTCTTCACTACAGGGCTACCCAGATACGCAGTATTTT
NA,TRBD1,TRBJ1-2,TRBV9,CASSVATRGDYGYTF,TGTGCCAGCAGCGTAGCTACCAGGGGGGACTATGGCTACACCTTC
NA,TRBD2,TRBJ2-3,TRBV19,CASSTIGLAANTDTQYF,TGTGCCAGTAGTACGATAGGGCTAGCGGCTAACACAGATACGCAGTATTTT
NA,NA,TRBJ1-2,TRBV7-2,CASSWRQTNYGYTF,TGTGCCAGCAGCTGGAGACAGACTAACTATGGCTACACCTTC
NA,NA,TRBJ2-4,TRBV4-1,CASSQGAAVGAKNIQYF,TGCGCCAGCAGCCAAGGAGCGGCGGTTGGGGCCAAAAACATTCAGTACTTC
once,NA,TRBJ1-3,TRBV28,CASSPPGAGNTIYF,TGTGCCAGCAGCCCTCCAGGGGCTGGAAACACCATATATTTT
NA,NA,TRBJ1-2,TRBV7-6,CASSRLPEPPNYGYTF,TGTGCCAGCAGCCGCCTTCCGGAACCACCAAACTATGGCTACACCTTC
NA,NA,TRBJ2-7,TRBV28,CASSLPIWGLFTYEQYF,TGTGCCAGCAGTCTCCCTATCTGGGGGCTGTTCACATACGAGCAGTACTTC
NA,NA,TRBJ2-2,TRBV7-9,CASSFGVGELFF,TGTGCCAGCAGCTTTGGGGTCGGGGAGCTGTTTTTT
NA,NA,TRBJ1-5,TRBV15,CATSRVGSNQPQHF,TGTGCCACCAGCAGAGTGGGTAGCAATCAGCCCCAGCATTTT
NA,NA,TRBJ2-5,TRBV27,CASTSSRVGETQYF,TGTGCCAGCACCTCCAGCCGGGTCGGGGAGACCCAGTACTTC
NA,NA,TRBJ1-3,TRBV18,CASSPGSGNTIYF,TGTGCCAGCTCCCCGGGTTCCGGAAACACCATATATTTT
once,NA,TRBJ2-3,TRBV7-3,CASSQTGRRADTQYF,TGTGCCAGCAGCCAAACAGGGAGGCGGGCAGATACGCAGTATTTT
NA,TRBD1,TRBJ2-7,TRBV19,CASTGQGSSYEQYF,TGTGCCAGTACCGGACAGGGGTCATCCTACGAGCAGTACTTC
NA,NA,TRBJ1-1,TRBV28,CASSPHLNTEAFF,TGTGCCAGCAGTCCACACCTGAACACTGAAGCTTTCTTT
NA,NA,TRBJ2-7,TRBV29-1,CSVRSGGEQYF,TGCAGCGTGCGAAGTGGGGGCGAGCAGTACTTC
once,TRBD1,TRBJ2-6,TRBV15,CATSWPRGDRARSGANVLTF,TGTGCCACCAGCTGGCCCAGGGGGGACAGGGCACGCTCTGGGGCCAACGTCCTGACTTTC
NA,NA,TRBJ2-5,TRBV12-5,CASGLPRGETQYF,TGTGCTAGTGGTTTGCCCCGGGGGGAGACCCAGTACTTC
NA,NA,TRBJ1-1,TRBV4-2,CASSQAGTEAFF,TGTGCCAGCAGCCAAGCGGGAACTGAAGCTTTCTTT
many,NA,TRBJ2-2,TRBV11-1,CASSRWAVGELFF,TGTGCCAGCAGCCGTTGGGCCGTCGGGGAGCTGTTTTTT
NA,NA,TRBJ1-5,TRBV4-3,CASSQDAQGRQPQHF,TGCGCCAGCAGCCAAGATGCGCAGGGGAGGCAGCCCCAGCATTTT
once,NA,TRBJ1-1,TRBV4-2,CASSPTGHYNTEAFF,TGTGCCAGCAGCCCAACAGGACACTATAACACTGAAGCTTTCTTT
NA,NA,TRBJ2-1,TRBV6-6,CASSYSSSVPYNEQFF,TGTGCCAGCAGTTACTCTTCTAGCGTTCCCTACAATGAGCAGTTCTTC
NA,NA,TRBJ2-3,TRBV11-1,CASSLIRSTDTQYF,TGTGCCAGCAGCTTAATCAGGAGCACAGATACGCAGTATTTT
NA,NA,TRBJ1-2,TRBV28,CASSRKTAGYTF,TGTGCCAGCAGCCGTAAGACGGCAGGCTACACCTTC
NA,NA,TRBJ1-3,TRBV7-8,CASSETGSGNTIYF,TGTGCCAGCAGCGAAACAGGGTCTGGAAACACCATATATTTT
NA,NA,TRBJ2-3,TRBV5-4,CASSLFTDTQYF,TGTGCCAGCAGCCTTTTTACAGATACGCAGTATTTT
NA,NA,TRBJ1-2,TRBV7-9,CASSAYQGGNYGYTF,TGTGCCAGCAGCGCCTACCAGGGAGGAAACTATGGCTACACCTTC
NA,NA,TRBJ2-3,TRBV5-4,CASSPYSSTDTQYF,TGTGCCAGCAGTCCGTACAGTAGCACAGATACGCAGTATTTT
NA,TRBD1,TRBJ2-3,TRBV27,CASSRDRGTDTQYF,TGTGCCAGCAGCCGGGACAGGGGCACAGATACGCAGTATTTT
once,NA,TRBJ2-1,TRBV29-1,CSVGGFLDNEQFF,TGCAGCGTTGGAGGATTCCTGGACAATGAGCAGTTCTTC
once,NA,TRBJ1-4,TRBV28,CASSLPRPGGNEKLFF,TGTGCCAGCAGCCTTCCCCGCCCAGGAGGTAATGAAAAACTGTTTTTT
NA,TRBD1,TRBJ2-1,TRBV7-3,CASSSDRASYNEQFF,TGTGCCAGCAGCTCCGACAGGGCCTCCTACAATGAGCAGTTCTTC
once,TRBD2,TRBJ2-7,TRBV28,CASSPSRLAGGPPSYEQYF,TGTGCCAGCAGTCCCAGTCGACTAGCGGGAGGGCCGCCCTCCTACGAGCAGTACTTC
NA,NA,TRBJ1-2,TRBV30,CAWSSGTVGGYTF,TGTGCCTGGAGTTCAGGGACGGTGGGCGGCTACACCTTC
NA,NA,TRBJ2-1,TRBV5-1,CASSLVGGSSYNEQFF,TGCGCCAGCAGCTTGGTCGGGGGTAGCTCCTACAATGAGCAGTTCTTC
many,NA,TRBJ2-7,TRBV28,CASSFVFGEQYF,TGTGCCAGCAGTTTCGTGTTCGGAGAGCAGTACTTC
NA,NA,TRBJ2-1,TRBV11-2,CASSLVGIEQFF,TGTGCCAGCAGCTTAGTAGGAATTGAGCAGTTCTTC
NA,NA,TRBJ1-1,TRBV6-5,CASSPRPTGNTEAFF,TGTGCCAGCAGCCCACGGCCAACTGGGAACACTGAAGCTTTCTTT
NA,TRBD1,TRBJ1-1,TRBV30,CAWSDRQGGSKAFF,TGTGCCTGGAGTGACCGACAGGGGGGTAGTAAAGCTTTCTTT
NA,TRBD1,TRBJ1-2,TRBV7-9,CASSPSTGPNYGYTF,TGTGCCAGCAGCCCTTCGACAGGGCCCAACTATGGCTACACCTTC
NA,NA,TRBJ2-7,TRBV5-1,CASSSNVASYEQYF,TGCGCCAGCAGCTCCAACGTAGCGAGTTACGAGCAGTACTTC
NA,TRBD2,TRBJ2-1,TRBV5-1,CASSPLAGDYNEQFF,TGCGCCAGCAGCCCGCTAGCGGGGGACTACAATGAGCAGTTCTTC
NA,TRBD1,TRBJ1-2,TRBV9,CASSPQGQGFNYGYTF,TGTGCCAGCAGCCCTCAGGGACAGGGGTTTAACTATGGCTACACCTTC
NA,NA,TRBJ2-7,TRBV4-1,CASSQAVNSYEQYF,TGCGCCAGCAGCCAAGCGGTGAACTCCTACGAGCAGTACTTC
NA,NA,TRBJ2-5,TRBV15,CATSREGADQETQYF,TGTGCCACCAGCAGAGAAGGGGCAGACCAAGAGACCCAGTACTTC
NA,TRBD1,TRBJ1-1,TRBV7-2,CASSSQGARGTEAFF,TGTGCCAGCAGCTCTCAGGGGGCGCGGGGCACTGAAGCTTTCTTT
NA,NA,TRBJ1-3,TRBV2,CASTLTGNTIYF,TGTGCCAGCACCCTGACAGGAAACACCATATATTTT
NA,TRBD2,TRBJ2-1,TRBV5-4,CASSPAGGASSYNEQFF,TGTGCCAGCAGCCCCGCCGGGGGGGCTAGCTCCTACAATGAGCAGTTCTTC
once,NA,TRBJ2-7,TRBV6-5,CASRRRGSSYEQYF,TGTGCCAGCAGGCGGAGGGGATCCTCCTACGAGCAGTACTTC
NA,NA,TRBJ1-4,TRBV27,CASRFQGLNEKLFF,TGTGCCAGCAGATTCCAGGGCCTAAATGAAAAACTGTTTTTT
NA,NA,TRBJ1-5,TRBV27,CASSFRQGGNQPQHF,TGTGCCAGCAGTTTCCGGCAGGGAGGCAATCAGCCCCAGCATTTT
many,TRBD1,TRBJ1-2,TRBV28,CASSHFTLRDRRNYGYTF,TGTGCCAGCAGTCATTTCACTCTGAGGGACAGGCGGAACTATGGCTACACCTTC
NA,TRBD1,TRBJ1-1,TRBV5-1,CASSLLAGGETEAFF,TGCGCCAGCAGCTTGCTCGCAGGGGGCGAGACTGAAGCTTTCTTT
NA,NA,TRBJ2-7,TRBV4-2,CASSQALTASFYEQYF,TGTGCCAGCAGCCAAGCACTCACAGCCTCCTTCTACGAGCAGTACTTC